The rows below give T cell receptor beta chains drawn from one sample of a study of early T cells in non-severe SARS-CoV-2 infection. MiXCR was run by TCRdb on the 5' RACE reads, yielding one entry per CDR3 protein. The sample yields approximately 69,000 distinct CDR3 sequences, over 9% seen once. The sample taken for sequencing was whole blood. The receptors were gathered from an adult who was a healthcare worker with PCR-confirmed SARS-CoV-2 infection or an uninfected control (not recorded which). CDR3s include the opening cysteine and the closing phenylalanine or tryptophan. The D gene is left open where the match is weak. The size of a clone is reported for some rows only, either as once, few or many, or as a class for expanded clones.

>TRBV29-1|TRBJ1-2|10|few|NA
CSVDNYGYTF
TGCAGCGTTGATAACTATGGCTACACCTTC
>TRBV21-1|TRBJ2-5|12|few|NA
CASTSLQETQYF
TGTGCCAGCACCTCATTGCAAGAGACCCAGTACTTC
>TRBV5-1|TRBJ2-2|15|few|TRBD2
CASLRTSGKSGELFF
TGCGCCAGCCTGAGGACTAGCGGGAAGTCCGGGGAGCTGTTTTTT
>TRBV12-3/TRBV12-4|TRBJ2-1|15|few|TRBD2
CASLDLAGSTHEQFF
TGTGCCAGCTTAGACCTAGCGGGGAGTACTCATGAGCAGTTCTTC
>TRBV7-2|TRBJ1-1|13|few|NA
CASRKNGWPEAFF
TGTGCCAGCCGGAAAAATGGGTGGCCTGAAGCTTTCTTT
>TRBV7-3|TRBJ2-3|16|few|TRBD2
CASSFGSGTRTDTQYF
TGTGCCAGCAGCTTCGGTAGCGGGACTCGGACAGATACGCAGTATTTT
>TRBV7-9|TRBJ2-5|16|many|NA
CASSLGGGAGQETQYF
TGTGCCAGCAGCTTAGGCGGGGGCGCAGGGCAAGAGACCCAGTACTTC
>TRBV19|TRBJ2-2|15|many|NA
CASKSTGLVGGELFF
TGTGCCAGCAAATCGACTGGTCTGGTAGGCGGGGAGCTGTTTTTT
>TRBV2|TRBJ1-5|14|many|NA
CASSEQGSGQPQHF
TGTGCCAGCAGCGAACAGGGTAGTGGTCAGCCCCAGCATTTT
>TRBV28|TRBJ1-2|12|NA|NA
CASSLSHYGYTF
TGTGCCAGCAGCCTGAGCCACTATGGCTACACCTTC
>TRBV29-1|TRBJ2-2|12|NA|NA
CSVGSGTGELFF
TGCAGCGTTGGGTCAGGAACCGGGGAGCTGTTTTTT
>TRBV28|TRBJ1-5|15|many|NA
CASSWGAGSNQPQHF
TGTGCCAGCAGTTGGGGGGCTGGTAGCAATCAGCCCCAGCATTTT
>TRBV6-1|TRBJ2-7|13|few|NA
CASSEPPGHEQYF
TGTGCCAGCAGTGAACCCCCGGGACACGAGCAGTACTTC
>TRBV5-1|TRBJ2-1|15|once|NA
CASSPGTRSYNKQFF
TGCGCCAGCAGCCCCGGGACACGATCCTACAATAAGCAGTTCTTC
>TRBV28|TRBJ1-1|14|NA|NA
CASSPDPRNTEAFF
TGTGCCAGCAGCCCCGACCCGAGGAACACTGAAGCTTTCTTT
>TRBV5-1|TRBJ2-2|16|NA|NA
CASSLVALANTGELFF
TGCGCCAGCAGCTTGGTCGCCCTTGCGAACACCGGGGAGCTGTTTTTT
>TRBV2|TRBJ1-2|13|few|NA
CASSERQLYGYTF
TGTGCCAGCAGTGAGAGGCAGCTGTATGGCTACACCTTC
>TRBV10-2|TRBJ2-7|14|few|TRBD1
CASSLGQGADEQYF
TGCGCCAGCAGTCTCGGACAGGGGGCTGACGAGCAGTACTTC
>TRBV6-1|TRBJ2-7|13|many|NA
CATRGGSSYEQYF
TGTGCCACCCGTGGAGGCAGCTCCTACGAGCAGTACTTC
>TRBV7-3|TRBJ2-1|15|NA|TRBD2
CASSGDSGRSHEQFF
TGTGCCAGCAGCGGTGATAGCGGGAGGTCCCATGAGCAGTTCTTC
>TRBV30|TRBJ1-1|14|many|TRBD1
CAWRTGVPNTEAFF
TGTGCCTGGAGGACAGGGGTCCCGAACACTGAAGCTTTCTTT
>TRBV13|TRBJ2-7|13|many|NA
CASSPPGPYEQYF
TGTGCCAGCAGTCCTCCCGGGCCCTACGAGCAGTACTTC
>TRBV9|TRBJ1-2|14|many|TRBD1
CASSVGQGNYGYTF
TGTGCCAGCAGCGTAGGACAGGGGAACTATGGCTACACCTTC
>TRBV7-2|TRBJ1-2|16|NA|TRBD1
CASSRGKGQGNYGYTF
TGTGCCAGCAGCAGGGGGAAAGGACAGGGAAACTATGGCTACACCTTC
>TRBV29-1|TRBJ2-5|13|many|TRBD2
CSGGGMGEETQYF
TGCAGCGGGGGGGGTATGGGAGAGGAGACCCAGTACTTC
>TRBV2|TRBJ2-7|17|many|TRBD1
CASSPGTGRKGPYEQYF
TGTGCCAGCAGTCCCGGGACAGGGCGTAAGGGCCCCTACGAGCAGTACTTC
>TRBV7-2|TRBJ2-5|14|few|NA
CASSPNPGPGAQYF
TGTGCCAGCAGCCCCAACCCGGGGCCGGGGGCCCAGTACTTC
>TRBV19|TRBJ2-1|13|medium-sized|NA
CASSPARYNEQFF
TGTGCCAGTAGTCCCGCACGTTACAATGAGCAGTTCTTC
>TRBV28|TRBJ1-6|11|NA|NA
CASSLSSPLHF
TGTGCCAGCAGTTTATCTTCACCCCTCCACTTT
>TRBV20-1|TRBJ2-1|14|many|NA
CSANPRTSGNEQFF
TGCAGTGCTAATCCCCGGACTTCGGGGAATGAGCAGTTCTTC
>TRBV5-1|TRBJ1-4|14|NA|NA
CASSFGTTREKLFF
TGCGCCAGCAGCTTCGGGACAACTCGTGAAAAACTGTTTTTT
>TRBV28|TRBJ2-7|14|few|NA
CASSLRITHYEQYF
TGTGCCAGCAGTTTGAGGATAACACACTACGAGCAGTACTTC
>TRBV2|TRBJ1-5|13|NA|TRBD1
CASRTGINQPQHF
TGTGCCAGCAGGACAGGGATTAATCAGCCCCAGCATTTT
>TRBV28|TRBJ2-3|18|NA|TRBD2
CASSSVTWGGSSRDTQYF
TGTGCCAGCAGTTCCGTCACGTGGGGCGGGAGTAGCCGTGATACGCAGTATTTT
>TRBV6-5|TRBJ2-2|18|few|TRBD2
CASSYSILAGGPTGELFF
TGTGCCAGCAGTTACTCGATTCTAGCGGGAGGACCCACCGGGGAGCTGTTTTTT
>TRBV7-3|TRBJ2-3|16|many|TRBD2
CASSSRGGLDSDTQYF
TGTGCCAGCAGCTCCCGAGGGGGACTAGATTCAGATACGCAGTATTTT
>TRBV20-1|TRBJ2-7|15|once|TRBD2
CSARDPSGTSYEQYF
TGCAGTGCTAGAGATCCGAGCGGGACTTCCTACGAGCAGTACTTC
>TRBV5-8|TRBJ1-4|14|few|TRBD1
CASSSQGGDEKLFF
TGTGCCAGCAGCTCACAGGGGGGAGATGAAAAACTGTTTTTT
>TRBV28|TRBJ1-1|15|many|TRBD1
CASRVSTGGDTEAFF
TGTGCCAGCAGAGTCTCGACAGGGGGGGACACTGAAGCTTTCTTT
>TRBV3-1|TRBJ2-1|14|NA|NA
CASSQAGDYNEQFF
TGTGCCAGCAGCCAAGCGGGAGATTACAATGAGCAGTTCTTC
>TRBV28|TRBJ2-7|12|NA|NA
CASSTDSYEQYF
TGTGCCAGCAGTACGGACAGCTACGAGCAGTACTTC
>TRBV3-1|TRBJ2-5|13|many|TRBD1
CASSLDREETQYF
TGTGCCAGCAGCCTCGACAGGGAAGAGACCCAGTACTTC
>TRBV12-3/TRBV12-4|TRBJ2-5|15|NA|TRBD2
CASSFGLAGVETQYF
TGTGCCAGCAGTTTCGGGCTAGCGGGGGTGGAGACCCAGTACTTC
>TRBV12-2|TRBJ1-1|15|few|NA
CASRLKGYGDTEAFF
TGTGCAAGTCGCTTAAAAGGGTACGGGGACACTGAAGCTTTCTTT
>TRBV29-1|TRBJ1-2|13|many|NA
CSVKGDGLYGYTF
TGCAGCGTTAAAGGGGACGGACTATATGGCTACACCTTC
>TRBV5-5|TRBJ1-6|16|many|NA
CASSSRQSSYNSPLHF
TGTGCCAGCAGCTCCAGGCAGAGCTCCTATAATTCACCCCTCCACTTT
>TRBV10-2|TRBJ2-6|17|few|NA
CASSSWGTSSGANVLTF
TGCGCCAGTTCCTCTTGGGGGACCTCCTCTGGGGCCAACGTCCTGACTTTC